These 28 T cell receptor beta chains were all obtained from the same sample, sequenced in a study of blood T cells in healthy people across ages. Using a J-beta primer mix together with a sample-barcoded 5' primer, a second PCR was run for about 7 to 12 cycles. TCRdb re-derived calls from the 5' RACE reads in MiXCR, one entry per CDR3 protein. The sample lists 540,000 or so distinct CDR3 sequences, 45% to 55% occurring once. The sequenced material came from blood. The receptors originated from an elderly man in good health.

The chain carries TRBV28 and TRBJ2-7; D is uncertain. The germline gives CDR1 MDHEN, CDR2 SYDVKM. The CDR3 runs 12 residues. The V end was cut by 8 bases, the J end by 0 bases, with 8 bases between. The CDR3 protein is CASLTYSYEQYF. The DNA for the CDR3 is TGTGCCAGCCTGACCTACTCCTACGAGCAGTACTTC.

The CDR3 bases are TGCAGTGCTAGGAACCAACAGGGAAGGACGGATCAGCCCCAGCATTTT. Protein sequence: CSARNQQGRTDQPQHF. The genes are TRBV20-1 and TRBJ1-5; D perhaps matches TRBD1 (6 bases). The V and J ends lost 3 bases and 5 bases respectively, with 20 bases between them. CDR3 length equals 16 residues. Per germline, CDR1 DFQATT and CDR2 SNEGSKA (reference sequence).

This clonotype was counted only a few times. The chain has TRBV7-9 and TRBJ2-1; TRBD2 aligns across 9 bases. V lost 1 base and J lost 7; bases outside the gene matches: 8. The CDR3 runs 16 residues. Looked up from germline, CDR1 is SEHNR and CDR2 is FQNEAQ (reference sequence). CDR3 sequence reads: CASSLVGTSQRNEQFF. CDR3 bases: TGTGCCAGCAGCTTAGTTGGGACTAGCCAACGTAATGAGCAGTTCTTC.

This clonotype came up once. The chain joins TRBV2 to TRBJ2-5, with a possible D match to TRBD2 (7 bases). CDR1 and CDR2 from the germline V gene are SNHLY and FYNNEI. This CDR3 is 14 amino acids long. V lost 8 bases and J lost 4, with 17 bases in between. The CDR3 here is CASGWGGTLETQYF. CDR3 in DNA: TGTGCCAGCGGATGGGGGGGCACTTTAGAGACCCAGTACTTC.

This clonotype was seen only a few times. The genes are TRBV28 and TRBJ2-1; 7 positions agree with TRBD2. This CDR3 has 14 amino acids. Germline values: CDR1 MDHEN, CDR2 SYDVKM. J lost 6 bases, V lost 6 bases, and 8 bases had no gene match. CDR3: CASRASGDGNEQFF. For the CDR3, the DNA is TGTGCCAGCAGGGCTAGCGGAGACGGCAATGAGCAGTTCTTC.

This chain joins TRBV4-3 and TRBJ2-5, with no clear D. Germline lookup yields CDR1 LGHNA and CDR2 YSLEER. The CDR3 has 12 amino acids. V was trimmed by 1 base and J by 11 bases, leaving 11 bases between them. The DNA for the CDR3 is TGCGCCAGCAGCCAAGGCCCACATGAGCAGTACTTC. Amino acids: CASSQGPHEQYF.

The chain joins TRBV2 to TRBJ2-1, with D unclear. Germline V CDR1 and CDR2: SNHLY, FYNNEI. CDR3 size: 16 residues. The V and J ends lost 2 bases and 4 bases respectively, with 15 bases between them. The CDR3 loop reads CASSEPRLIGYNEQFF. CDR3 bases: TGTGCCAGCAGTGAACCCCGGCTCATTGGTTACAATGAGCAGTTCTTC.

This chain uses TRBV6-2 or TRBV6-3 with TRBJ2-1, with 8 bases fitting TRBD2. The germline V gene encodes CDR1 MNHEY and CDR2 SVGEGT. The CDR3 covers 16 residues. After removal of 6 bases from V and 4 bases from J, the junction contained 11 bases not matched to a gene. CDR3 protein: CASSSRGRGRYNEQFF. DNA for the CDR3: TGTGCCAGCAGCTCCCGGGGTCGCGGGAGGTACAATGAGCAGTTCTTC.

The V call is TRBV9, the J call TRBJ2-7, with a tentative D call TRBD1 (6 bases). Germline V CDR1 and CDR2: SGDLS, YYNGEE. CDR3 length equals 14 residues. The V and J ends lost 0 bases and 7 bases respectively, with 14 bases between them. In DNA, the CDR3 is TGTGCCAGCAGCGTAGGATGGGCAGGGGTTGAGCAGTACTTC. Protein sequence: CASSVGWAGVEQYF. The entire variable domain, with the rest obtained from reference TRBV9 and TRBJ2-7, is as follows: DSGVTQTPKHLITATGQRVTLRCSPRSGDLSVYWYQQSLDQGLQFLIQYYNGEERAKGNILERFSAQQFPDLHSELNLSSLELGDSALYFCASSVGWAGVEQYFGPGTRLTVT.

A word on this clonotype: The junction departs from germline at one end; a sequencing error may be responsible. The rearrangement joins TRBV5-1 to TRBJ2-5, with D possibly matching TRBD1 (5 bases). From germline, CDR1 is SGHRS and CDR2 YFSETQ. The CDR3 has 15 residues. Written as DNA, the CDR3 is TGCGCCAGCAGCTTGGCCGACAGCGACCAAAAGACCCAGTACTTC. It yields the protein CASSLADSDQKTQYF. The whole variable domain, remainder taken from reference TRBV5-1 and TRBJ2-5, is KAGVTQTPRYLIKTRGQQVTLSCSPISGHRSVSWYQQTPGQGLQFLFEYFSETQRNKGNFPGRFSGRQFSNSRSEMNVSTLELGDSALYLCASSLADSDQKTQYFGPGTRLLVL.

Comment on this clonotype: The junction shows a germline mismatch at one end, possibly a read error. The chain has TRBV4-3 and TRBJ2-5, with 8 nucleotides matching TRBD1. The CDR3 contains 16 residues. The germline V gene has CDR1 LGHNA and CDR2 YSLEER. The CDR3 here is CASSPGQGRAQETRYF. The CDR3 DNA sequence: TGCGCCAGCAGCCCCGGACAGGGTAGGGCCCAAGAGACCCGGTACTTC.

This clonotype was counted once. The rearrangement uses TRBV9 and TRBJ2-3; 9 bases agree with TRBD2. The CDR3 spans 16 residues. Trimming removed 3 bases from V and 4 bases from J; junction bases left unmatched: 9. Germline assignment: CDR1 SGDLS and CDR2 YYNGEE. This CDR3 reads CASSAGGTSKADTQYF. The CDR3 coding sequence is TGTGCCAGCAGCGCCGGGGGGACTAGCAAGGCAGATACGCAGTATTTT.

This clonotype was counted only a few times. For the CDR3, the DNA is TGCAGTGCTCCAAGGGCTGGCACAGATACGCAGTATTTT. Translating it yields CSAPRAGTDTQYF. J is TRBJ2-3 and V is TRBV20-1; the D is unclear. Trimming took 5 bases from V and 1 from J, leaving 10 bases between them. The CDR3 is made up of 13 amino acids. In germline, CDR1 is DFQATT, CDR2 SNEGSKA (reference sequence).

The chain recombines TRBV10-3 with TRBJ1-1; 7 bases map to TRBD1. CDR1 and CDR2 from the germline V gene are ENHRY and SYGVKD. CDR3 length: 16 residues. The ends lost 4 bases at V and 10 bases at J; junction bases unmatched: 18. Here the CDR3 reads CAISGQQIAGTVGAFF. DNA for the CDR3: TGTGCCATCAGTGGTCAACAAATTGCCGGGACAGTTGGAGCTTTCTTT.

This chain joins TRBV6-6 and TRBJ2-1; D is undetermined. V was cut by 8 bases and J by 0 bases, with 11 bases left in between. CDR3 length: 14 residues. Germline loops: CDR1 MNHNY, CDR2 SVGAGI (reference sequence). As DNA, the CDR3 is TGTGCCAGCTGCGACTCCAGCTCCTACAATGAGCAGTTCTTC. As protein: CASCDSSSYNEQFF.

This clonotype appeared a single time. This chain links TRBV7-9 with TRBJ2-1; possibly TRBD2 for D (5 bases). Between the trimmed V and J ends, which lost 7 bases and 1 base, there was a span of 11 bases. The CDR3 runs to 14 residues. Per the germline V gene, CDR1 is SEHNR and CDR2 is FQNEAQ (reference sequence). In nucleotides, the CDR3 is TGTGCCAGCACCGTAGGAGGTTCCTACAATGAGCAGTTCTTC. Amino acid sequence: CASTVGGSYNEQFF.

Regarding this clonotype: Relative to the germline gene, one junction end is altered; a read error may explain this. The J gene is TRBJ2-7, the V gene TRBV7-2; D is perhaps TRBD1 or TRBD2 (5 bases each). The CDR3 contains 15 residues. Germline loops: CDR1 SGHTA, CDR2 FQGNSA. The CDR3 region is CDSSLGPRQNYEQYF. The CDR3 nucleotides are TGTGACAGCAGCTTGGGACCTAGACAAAACTACGAGCAGTACTTC.

The rearrangement uses TRBV5-1 and TRBJ1-5; tentative D call: TRBD1 (5 bases). Germline loops: CDR1 SGHRS, CDR2 YFSETQ. V was clipped by 3 bases and J by 4 bases, with 14 bases between them. The CDR3 loop spans 15 amino acids. The CDR3 DNA is TGCGCCAGCAGCTCCACTCCGGGGGTAAATCAGCCCCAGCATTTT. Amino acids: CASSSTPGVNQPQHF.

At least ten counts were recorded for this clonotype. The V call is TRBV12-3 or TRBV12-4, the J call TRBJ2-1, with D perhaps being TRBD1 or TRBD2 (5 bases each). V was cut by 6 bases and J by 6 bases, with 18 bases left in between. The CDR3 spans 15 residues. DNA of the CDR3: TGTGCCAGCAGCACCGGGACCTCAATGGGCAATGAGCAGTTCTTC. As protein: CASSTGTSMGNEQFF.

This clonotype has just a few counts. The V gene is TRBV5-6, the J gene TRBJ1-4; D gene uncertain. V dropped 5 bases and J dropped 8 bases, with 16 bases sitting between them. Germline-derived CDR1 and CDR2 are SGHDT and YYEEEE. CDR3 length: 14 residues. As DNA, the CDR3 is TGTGCCAGCAGTTCTGGATGGCGAGAGGAAAAACTGTTTTTT. Residues: CASSSGWREEKLFF.

The chain joins TRBV6-2 or TRBV6-3 to TRBJ2-1; 13 nucleotides align to TRBD2. CDR3 length: 16 residues. V lost 5 bases, J lost 4 bases, and 5 bases stayed unmatched. The germline V gene encodes CDR1 MNHEY and CDR2 SVGEGT. The CDR3 here is CASSPGLAGTYNEQFF. The CDR3 nucleotides are TGTGCCAGCAGTCCGGGACTAGCGGGGACATACAATGAGCAGTTCTTC.

This clonotype came up many times. The chain employs TRBV6-6 and TRBJ2-1, with TRBD2 matching over 8 bases. Germline V gene data show CDR1 as MNHNY and CDR2 as SVGAGI (reference sequence). The V and J ends lost 2 bases and 10 bases, in that order; junction bases with no gene match: 4. The CDR3 is 13 residues long. The CDR3 spells CASSYTSGLEQFF. Written as DNA, the CDR3 is TGTGCCAGCAGTTACACTAGCGGTCTAGAGCAGTTCTTC.

This clonotype was counted a few times. The chain carries TRBV5-1 and TRBJ1-4; no clear D gene. The V end lost 4 bases, the J end lost 0 bases, and 13 bases lay between the germline ends. From germline, CDR1 is SGHRS and CDR2 YFSETQ. The CDR3 has 16 amino acids. CDR3 sequence: CASSPGGVATNEKLFF. DNA for the CDR3: TGCGCCAGCAGCCCTGGCGGGGTTGCAACTAATGAAAAACTGTTTTTT.

The chain links TRBV7-8 to TRBJ2-3, with D maybe TRBD2 (7 bases). The ends were cut back, 7 bases at V and 0 bases at J, with 14 bases in the middle. The germline V gene encodes CDR1 SGHVS and CDR2 FQNEAQ. The CDR3 loop spans 15 amino acids. CDR3 region: CASTPGGPSTDTQYF. The CDR3 coding sequence is TGTGCCAGCACCCCCGGGGGGCCTAGCACAGATACGCAGTATTTT.

The chain has TRBV7-9 and TRBJ1-4; unclear D gene. Germline CDR1 is SEHNR and CDR2 is FQNEAQ (reference sequence). V lost 5 bases, J lost 0 bases, and 10 bases lay in between. CDR3 length: 15 amino acids. The CDR3 sequence is CASSRNVATNEKLFF. The CDR3 region has the DNA TGTGCCAGCAGCCGCAACGTTGCAACTAATGAAAAACTGTTTTTT.

Comments on this clonotype: A clone one base away is much larger, so this may be a read error. The chain links TRBV6-5 to TRBJ2-7, with D perhaps matching TRBD1 (6 bases). Germline V gene sequence: CDR1 MNHEY, CDR2 SVGAGI. CDR3 length: 16 residues. Here the CDR3 reads CVSSYSGRGATFEQYF. The CDR3 region has the DNA TGTGTCAGCAGTTACTCAGGCAGGGGTGCCACCTTCGAGCAGTACTTC.

This clonotype was recorded once. V and J are TRBV6-5 and TRBJ1-1; no reliable D call. The CDR3 loop spans 13 amino acids. Germline-derived CDR1 and CDR2 are MNHEY and SVGAGI. V was cut by 7 bases and J by 1 base, with 10 bases left in between. The CDR3 region is CASTAGGNTEAFF. The CDR3 region has the DNA TGTGCCAGCACCGCAGGTGGGAACACTGAAGCTTTCTTT.

The chain combines TRBV20-1 with TRBJ1-5, with D possibly being TRBD1 (6 bases). CDR1 and CDR2 from the germline V gene are DFQATT and SNEGSKA (reference sequence). V gave up 5 bases and J gave up 0 bases, with 14 bases separating them. The CDR3 is 15 residues long. The CDR3 nucleotides read TGCAGTGCTCCCGCGAACAGGGATAGCAATCAGCCCCAGCATTTT. This encodes CSAPANRDSNQPQHF.